Below, 20 T cell receptor beta chains from the same sample are listed, as sequenced in a study of blood T cell repertoires in COVID-19. The assay was immunoSEQ multiplex PCR, and TCRdb's table has in-frame clones only and misses some. The sample has approximately 270,000 clones; around 89% are singletons. Sequenced material: peripheral blood. The receptor set was obtained from a man aged 25-45 years with acute or convalescent COVID-19.

The chain combines TRBV6-5 with TRBJ2-3; TRBD1 matches 7 bases. Germline V gene sequence: CDR1 MNHEY, CDR2 SVGAGI. Trimming at V came to 2 bases and at J to 2 bases, leaving 4 bases not matched to a gene. The CDR3 consists of 15 residues. The CDR3 protein is CASSYRQGFTDTQYF. CDR3 bases: TGTGCCAGCAGTTACCGACAGGGATTCACAGATACGCAGTATTTT.

The chain employs TRBV5-1 and TRBJ2-7; TRBD2 aligns across 9 bases. The CDR3 is 16 amino acids. Germline V lookup: CDR1 SGHRS, CDR2 YFSETQ. V trimming: 4 bases; J trimming: 7 bases; junction bases outside the gene matches: 15. The chain's CDR3 is CASSPLMRGRGGEQYF. CDR3 nucleotide sequence: TGCGCCAGCAGCCCACTTATGCGCGGGCGGGGGGGAGAGCAGTACTTC.

The chain employs TRBV5-5 and TRBJ1-5, with 8 positions matching TRBD1. The trim removed 4 bases at V and 2 bases at J, leaving 5 bases unmatched. This CDR3 contains 15 residues. Germline CDR1 and CDR2: SGHKS and YYEKEE (reference sequence). CDR3 nucleotide sequence: TGTGCCAGCAGCGACCTGACAGGGGGCAATCAGCCCCAGCATTTT. Amino acid sequence: CASSDLTGGNQPQHF. The full variable domain, with the rest looked up from reference TRBV5-5 and TRBJ1-5, is DAGVTQSPTHLIKTRGQQVTLRCSPISGHKSVSWYQQVLGQGPQFIFQYYEKEERGRGNFPDRFSARQFPNYSSELNVNALLLGDSALYLCASSDLTGGNQPQHFGDGTRLSIL.

The rearrangement uses TRBV11-2 and TRBJ1-4; D might be TRBD1 (5 bases). V was trimmed by 3 bases and J by 0 bases, leaving 8 bases between them. Germline V CDR1 and CDR2: SGHAT, FQNNGV. The CDR3 spans 15 residues. The CDR3 nucleotides read TGTGCCAGCAGCTTCCAACAGGCAACTAATGAAAAACTGTTTTTT. It translates to CASSFQQATNEKLFF.

The gene calls are TRBV19 and TRBJ2-3; D not resolved. The V gene's germline CDR1 is LNHDA and CDR2 SQIVND (reference sequence). There are 13 residues in the CDR3. Trimming left V 2 bases short and J 4 bases short, with 7 bases between. The CDR3 bases are TGTGCCAGTAGTATACCCCCCGCAGATACGCAGTATTTT. Its translation is CASSIPPADTQYF.

V is TRBV6-2 or TRBV6-3 and J is TRBJ2-7; TRBD2 agrees at 11 bases. The V gene's germline CDR1 is MNHEY and CDR2 SVGEGT. The CDR3 totals 16 residues. J was trimmed by 7 bases and V by 1 base; bases with no gene match: 9. This CDR3 reads CASSYLGDLAGGEQYF. Here the CDR3 DNA reads TGTGCCAGCAGTTACTTAGGGGATCTAGCGGGAGGAGAGCAGTACTTC.

The sample holds a few counts of this clone. The chain is built from TRBV30 and TRBJ1-2, with 10 bases that match TRBD1. The CDR3 length is 15 residues. Germline-derived CDR1 and CDR2 are GTSNPN and SVGIG (reference sequence). The V and J ends lost 3 bases and 4 bases, in that order; junction bases with no gene match: 8. The CDR3 nucleotides are TGTGCCTGGAGGAGACCGGGACAGGGGTTCTATGGCTACACCTTC. It translates to CAWRRPGQGFYGYTF.

This clone appeared a single time. This chain uses TRBV2 with TRBJ2-5, with D tentatively TRBD1 (5 bases). Trimming stripped 1 base from V and 1 base from J, with 10 bases between. The CDR3 extends over 15 amino acids. Germline CDR1 and CDR2: SNHLY and FYNNEI. The CDR3 DNA sequence: TGTGCCAGCAGTGAAGGGTCAGGGCTCCAAGAGACCCAGTACTTC. Amino acids: CASSEGSGLQETQYF.

V gene TRBV4-2 combines with J gene TRBJ1-2, with D possibly TRBD1 on 5 matching bases. V dropped 0 bases and J dropped 4 bases, with 15 bases sitting between them. The CDR3 is 16 amino acids. Germline V gene sequence: CDR1 LGHNA, CDR2 YNFKEQ. CDR3: CASSQDSQERGYGYTF. The DNA for the CDR3 is TGTGCCAGCAGCCAAGATAGCCAGGAAAGGGGCTATGGCTACACCTTC.

This CDR3 is CASSTLAGDEQFF. The CDR3 nucleotides are TGTGCCAGCAGCACGCTAGCAGGGGACGAGCAGTTCTTC. The rearrangement uses TRBV11-3 and TRBJ2-1; TRBD1 might be the D (6 bases). The V and J ends lost 5 bases and 10 bases respectively, with 15 bases between them. Per germline, CDR1 SGHNT and CDR2 YENEEA. The CDR3 runs to 13 residues.

This rearrangement joins TRBV27 to TRBJ2-7, with 8 bases that match TRBD1. J was trimmed by 2 bases and V by 0 bases; bases with no gene match: 6. CDR3 length: 16 residues. From germline, CDR1 is MNHEY and CDR2 SMNVEV (reference sequence). CDR3 in DNA: TGTGCCAGCAGTTTATCCGGACAGGGATACACCTACGAGCAGTACTTC. Encoded protein: CASSLSGQGYTYEQYF.

This rearrangement joins TRBV6-5 to TRBJ2-5, with D perhaps matching TRBD1 (6 bases). Germline V gene lookup returns CDR1 MNHEY and CDR2 SVGAGI. CDR3 length: 14 amino acids. The ends were cut back, 3 bases at V and 5 bases at J, with 13 bases in the middle. This CDR3 is CASSYRTASETQYF. Written as DNA, the CDR3 is TGTGCCAGCAGTTATCGGACAGCGTCGGAGACCCAGTACTTC.

The chain has TRBV24-1 and TRBJ2-3; 8 bases line up with TRBD1. The CDR3 loop spans 11 amino acids. J was trimmed by 9 bases and V by 7 bases; bases with no gene match: 2. Germline CDR1 KGHDR, CDR2 SFDVKD. The CDR3 is CATSDRGTQYF. The CDR3 DNA reads as TGTGCCACCAGCGACAGGGGAACGCAGTATTTT.

This chain links TRBV5-4 with TRBJ2-7, with 7 positions matching TRBD1. Trimming removed 3 bases from V and 3 bases from J; junction bases left unmatched: 6. Germline CDR1 SGHNT, CDR2 YYREEE (reference sequence). The CDR3 consists of 14 residues. The chain's CDR3 is CASSSPGQRYEQYF. Written as DNA, the CDR3 is TGTGCCAGCAGCTCCCCGGGACAGCGCTACGAGCAGTACTTC.

This rearrangement joins TRBV28 to TRBJ2-3; perhaps TRBD2 as D (5 bases). V was clipped by 1 base and J by 14 bases, with 16 bases between them. In germline, CDR1 is MDHEN, CDR2 SYDVKM. The CDR3 sequence is 13 residues long. CDR3 in DNA: TGTGCCAGCAGTTTATTGAACCCGTTGGGGAGGTATTTT. Translation gives CASSLLNPLGRYF.

This chain's CDR3 is CASTRQGANNQPQHF. CDR3 sequence (DNA): TGTGCCAGCACCAGACAGGGGGCAAACAATCAGCCCCAGCATTTT. The V call is TRBV6-6, the J call TRBJ1-5; TRBD1 agrees at 10 bases. CDR3 size: 15 residues. In germline, CDR1 is MNHNY, CDR2 SVGAGI (reference sequence). V was pared by 7 bases and J by 3 bases, with 6 bases of the junction left unmatched.

The V gene is TRBV5-5, the J gene TRBJ1-5, with TRBD1 identical over 11 bases. Losses at the gene ends were 4 bases for V and 3 bases for J; bases not matched to a gene: 3. The CDR3 has 15 amino acids. The V gene's germline CDR1 is SGHKS and CDR2 YYEKEE (reference sequence). The CDR3 spells CASSRTGGINQPQHF. CDR3 coding DNA: TGTGCCAGCAGCCGGACAGGGGGCATCAATCAGCCCCAGCATTTT.

This clone was recorded only once. This chain connects TRBV6-6 to TRBJ2-7; D not resolved. This CDR3 comprises 13 residues. Germline assignment: CDR1 MNHNY and CDR2 SVGAGI (reference sequence). V was trimmed by 0 bases and J by 6 bases, leaving 9 bases between them. The CDR3 loop is CASSYSTPPEQYF. In DNA, the CDR3 is TGTGCCAGCAGTTACTCGACTCCTCCCGAGCAGTACTTC.

This clone showed up just a few times. The genes are TRBV5-1 and TRBJ1-6; maybe TRBD1 (5 bases). The germline V gene has CDR1 SGHRS and CDR2 YFSETQ. The V end lost 3 bases, the J end lost 6 bases, and 10 bases lay between the germline ends. This CDR3 comprises 14 residues. CDR3 in amino acids: CASSYWGFNSPLHF. CDR3 nucleotide sequence: TGCGCCAGCAGCTACTGGGGCTTTAATTCACCCCTCCACTTT.

This rearrangement joins TRBV21-1 to TRBJ1-4. TRBV21-1 is classified as a pseudogene. This CDR3 comprises 18 residues. DNA of the CDR3: TGTGCCAGCAGCAAAGGGTGGACTGGCACTTCAACTAATGAAAAACTGTTTTTT. Its translation is CASSKGWTGTSTNEKLFF.